This T cell receptor beta chain was recorded in a study of primary melanoma T cells and metastatic recurrence. Study context: These T2 to T4 primary melanomas had thickness greater than 1 mm.

About this clone: Its antigen is still unknown.

Trimming took 6 bases from V and 4 from J, leaving 22 bases between them. The CDR3 has 16 residues. Broader study findings: Primary melanomas may harbor an effective T-cell antitumor response, authors suggested. Adding T-cell fraction to thickness reportedly best improved survival prediction.

Sequencing used immunoSEQ multiplex PCR; TCRdb keeps in-frame clones, though not all of them. The sample records under 550 clones, around 88% being singletons. The V and J genes are TRBV23-1 and TRBJ2-7; TRBD1 might be the D (6 bases). TRBV23-1 is labeled an ORF, and its function is uncertain. The sequenced sample was melanoma tumor tissue. This receptor was identified in a human donor with melanoma. The CDR3 protein is CASSQETGTLAYEQYF. Written as DNA, the CDR3 is TGCGCCAGCAGCCAAGAAACAGGGACCCTCGCTTACGAGCAGTACTTC.